This is a list of T cell receptor beta chains from one sample in a study of CD8 T cells in ankylosing spondylitis. Using its own MiXCR run on the 5' RACE reads, TCRdb lists one record per CDR3 protein. The sample carries around 180,000 distinct CDR3 sequences, 10% to 15% recorded once. The sequenced sample was blood, either unsorted or a sorted T cell fraction (not recorded which). The receptors were gathered from a female donor with ankylosing spondylitis or in good health (not recorded which). CDR3s include the opening cysteine and the closing phenylalanine or tryptophan. D genes are given only for firm matches. Clone size is not always given. Where it is, it says once, few, many or a class for expanded clones.

15	many	TRBV7-2	.	TRBJ2-7	CASSFRQSPYAEQYF	TGTGCCAGCAGCTTCCGCCAGAGTCCCTACGCGGAGCAGTACTTC
16	few	TRBV4-2	TRBD2	TRBJ2-7	CASSQELAGATYEQYF	TGTGCCAGCAGCCAAGAACTAGCGGGCGCCACCTACGAGCAGTACTTC
13	many	TRBV7-9	TRBD1	TRBJ2-4	CASSAITGGIQYF	TGTGCCAGCAGCGCCATTACAGGGGGCATTCAGTACTTC
11	many	TRBV9	.	TRBJ1-1	CASSRGTEAFF	TGTGCCAGCAGCCGAGGGACTGAAGCTTTCTTT
16	many	TRBV20-1	TRBD2	TRBJ2-2	CSARGLAGVTGGELFF	TGCAGTGCTAGAGGACTAGCGGGAGTAACCGGCGGGGAGCTGTTTTTT
16	.	TRBV6-2/TRBV6-3	.	TRBJ1-5	CASSQATWEISQPQHF	TGTGCCAGCAGCCAGGCCACATGGGAGATCAGTCAGCCCCAGCATTTT
11	.	TRBV6-2/TRBV6-3	.	TRBJ2-1	CASSYAREWFF	TGTGCCAGCAGTTACGCTAGAGAGTGGTTCTTC
13	few	TRBV15	.	TRBJ2-1	CATSRSGRNEQFF	TGTGCCACCAGCAGGTCAGGGCGCAATGAGCAGTTCTTC
16	many	TRBV3-1	.	TRBJ2-1	CASSPVGRRTYNEQFF	TGTGCCAGCAGCCCCGTAGGACGGAGAACCTACAATGAGCAGTTCTTC
16	many	TRBV20-1	.	TRBJ2-3	CSARPLAGQSGDTQYF	TGCAGTGCTAGACCCCTCGCGGGACAGTCGGGAGATACGCAGTATTTT
15	few	TRBV28	.	TRBJ2-7	CASSIGGLGAYEQYF	TGTGCCAGCTCCATTGGCGGGTTAGGGGCCTACGAGCAGTACTTC
14	many	TRBV5-1	.	TRBJ2-1	CASSFASEYNEQFF	TGCGCCAGCAGCTTTGCTAGCGAATACAATGAGCAGTTCTTC
13	many	TRBV29-1	.	TRBJ1-2	CSVNWGVDNGYTF	TGCAGCGTTAATTGGGGGGTGGATAACGGCTACACCTTC
15	many	TRBV6-1	.	TRBJ2-4	CASSDSNRAKNIQYF	TGTGCCAGCAGTGATTCCAACAGGGCCAAAAACATTCAGTACTTC
16	many	TRBV21-1	.	TRBJ2-3	CASSKRTSGGTDTQYF	TGTGCCAGCAGCAAGCGGACTAGCGGGGGTACAGATACGCAGTATTTT
15	many	TRBV15	TRBD1	TRBJ1-6	CATSIVTGDNSPLHF	TGTGCCACCAGCATCGTGACAGGGGATAATTCACCCCTCCACTTT
15	many	TRBV6-1	.	TRBJ2-7	CASSEAAGTLYEQYF	TGTGCCAGCAGTGAAGCCGCGGGAACCTTATACGAGCAGTACTTC
15	few	TRBV24-1	.	TRBJ1-2	CATSDSTTGNYGYTF	TGTGCCACCAGTGATTCGACGACAGGCAACTATGGCTACACCTTC
15	many	TRBV9	.	TRBJ2-7	CASSEKGQPTYEQYF	TGTGCCAGCAGCGAAAAAGGACAGCCAACCTACGAGCAGTACTTC
14	many	TRBV19	.	TRBJ2-2	CASSMSGYTGELFF	TGTGCCAGTAGTATGTCGGGATACACCGGGGAGCTGTTTTTT
12	many	TRBV19	.	TRBJ2-1	CASNGQYNEQFF	TGTGCCAGTAATGGACAGTACAATGAGCAGTTCTTC
19	many	TRBV5-1	TRBD1	TRBJ1-6	CASSLSDRGPGSYNSPLHF	TGCGCCAGCAGCTTGTCGGACAGGGGGCCCGGCTCCTATAATTCACCCCTCCACTTT
12	many	TRBV9	.	TRBJ1-1	CASGPAHTEAFF	TGTGCCAGCGGCCCGGCGCACACTGAAGCTTTCTTT
15	many	TRBV4-3	.	TRBJ2-7	CASSQEWTEFYEQYF	TGCGCCAGCAGCCAAGAATGGACAGAGTTCTACGAGCAGTACTTC
15	many	TRBV12-3/TRBV12-4	TRBD2	TRBJ2-5	CASSFQAGELKTQYF	TGTGCCAGCAGTTTTCAAGCGGGAGAGTTAAAGACCCAGTACTTC
14	many	TRBV6-1	.	TRBJ1-6	CASSEVQGRTPLHF	TGTGCCAGCAGTGAAGTACAGGGTCGGACACCCCTCCACTTT
11	many	TRBV29-1	.	TRBJ2-1	CSVVEGNEQFF	TGCAGCGTTGTCGAAGGGAATGAGCAGTTCTTC
13	.	TRBV20-1	.	TRBJ2-7	CSASIAGSYDQYF	TGCAGTGCTAGTATAGCCGGTTCCTACGATCAGTACTTC
15	many	TRBV20-1	TRBD2	TRBJ2-7	CSAREMGGPSYEQYF	TGCAGTGCTAGAGAAATGGGAGGGCCCTCCTACGAGCAGTACTTC